The sequence of this TCR beta chain was determined in a study of blood T cell repertoires in COVID-19. In the study overall: The United States, Italy and Spain were the sources of the acute and convalescent COVID-19 samples. Nucleic acid was either cDNA or gDNA, and it came from T cells, B-cell-depleted T cells, or PBMCs.

This clone was observed a single time. Trimming left V 1 base short and J 5 bases short, with 8 bases between. This CDR3 spans 13 amino acids. Germline V gives CDR1 SGHTA, CDR2 FQGNSA. As originally analysed: The authors estimated nucleated cell counts from reference gene primer amplification. Generated by immunoSEQ multiplex PCR, the TCRdb table keeps only in-frame clones and is missing some. V and J calls and clone size are given by that table; D and trimming were obtained from the DNA. The sample has roughly 43,000 clones, more than 65% seen once; the top ten hold about 4%. Sequencing was carried out using peripheral blood. The chain is built from TRBV7-2 and TRBJ2-5, with D perhaps TRBD2 (7 bases). The receptor was isolated from a woman between 65 and 79 years old with acute or convalescent COVID-19. The CDR3 region is CASSLGGGETQYF. The CDR3 DNA follows: TGTGCCAGCAGCTTAGGGGGGGGCGAGACCCAGTACTTC.